The 20 T cell receptor beta chains presented below share a single source sample, sequenced in a study of Graves' ophthalmopathy and Graves' hyperthyroidism. Amplified TCR beta CDR3 regions were obtained using RNA transcripts as template. Scientists carried out first-round RT-PCR using HTBI primers and then a second-round multiplex PCR. One entry per CDR3 protein results from TCRdb running MiXCR on the multiplex PCR reads. Seen here are about 700,000 distinct CDR3 sequences, 35% to 50% observed once, and the top ten hold 35% to 55%. The sequenced sample consisted of peripheral blood. The receptors were gathered from an adult man with Graves' ophthalmopathy.

This clonotype was counted between two and nine times. The genes are TRBV9 and TRBJ1-6, with D possibly TRBD1 on 5 matching bases. The CDR3 is made up of 17 amino acids. Trimming cost V 4 bases and J 9 bases, with 23 bases left between them. Germline V gene lookup returns CDR1 SGDLS and CDR2 YYNGEE. CDR3 sequence: CASSQDPRSGRGSPLHF. The CDR3, as DNA: TGTGCCAGCAGCCAAGATCCCCGGTCAGGGAGAGGTTCACCCCTCCACTTT.

This clonotype was seen many times. The CDR3 protein is CASSEAKRLNYGYTF. CDR3 nucleotide sequence: TGTGCCAGCAGTGAAGCGAAGCGGCTCAACTATGGCTACACCTTC. This chain uses TRBV2 with TRBJ1-2; D gene unclear. There are 15 residues in the CDR3. Between the trimmed V and J ends, which lost 0 bases and 2 bases, there was a span of 10 bases. Germline V lookup: CDR1 SNHLY, CDR2 FYNNEI.

This clonotype was counted ten times or more. The gene calls are TRBV29-1 and TRBJ2-7, with 7 bases fitting TRBD1. The V gene end was trimmed by 6 bases and the J gene end by 5 bases; junction bases not matched to a gene: 10. Germline CDR1 is SQVTM and CDR2 is ANQGSEA. The CDR3 has 13 residues. The CDR3 reads CSVLKGAIHEQYF. In nucleotides, the CDR3 is TGCAGCGTCCTCAAGGGGGCCATACACGAGCAGTACTTC.

This clonotype has just one count. V and J are TRBV19 and TRBJ2-7; a possible D gene is TRBD2 (6 bases). Trimming stripped 3 bases from V and 2 bases from J, with 14 bases between. CDR1 is LNHDA, CDR2 SQIVND, per germline (reference sequence). This CDR3 is 15 amino acids long. The DNA for the CDR3 is TGTGCCAGTAGTATGGGGGGACGGGAAACCTACGAGCAGTACTTC. This codes for CASSMGGRETYEQYF.

This clonotype was observed at least ten times. V is TRBV7-9 and J is TRBJ1-2; D is unresolved. V was cut by 1 base and J by 6 bases, with 12 bases left in between. CDR1 and CDR2 (germline): SEHNR, FQNEAQ (reference sequence). This CDR3 is built from 14 residues. As DNA, the CDR3 is TGTGCCAGCAGCTTAGGGTCAATGGGTGATGGCTACACCTTC. Its translation: CASSLGSMGDGYTF.

As for this clonotype: This clone may be a read error of a much larger clone one base away. The J gene is TRBJ1-4, the V gene TRBV11-2; the D gene is possibly TRBD1 (6 bases). In germline, CDR1 is SGHAT, CDR2 FQNNGV. This CDR3 has 14 residues. CDR3 DNA sequence: TGTGCCAGCAGCGCGACAGGTGGCATCGAAAAACCGTTTTTT. Its translation: CASSATGGIEKPFF.

On this clonotype: This could be a read error, since a much larger clone is one nucleotide away. CDR3 sequence reads: CASSLIEGEAFF. CDR3 coding DNA: TGTGCCAGCAGCTTAATCGAGGGTGAAGCTTTCTTT. The V call is TRBV7-9, the J call TRBJ1-1, with D hard to call. Trimming took 2 bases from V and 7 from J, leaving 8 bases between them. CDR3 length: 12 amino acids. Germline CDR1 SEHNR, CDR2 FQNEAQ (reference sequence).

There are a few counts of this clonotype. V usage is TRBV19 and J usage is TRBJ1-1; the D gene is possibly TRBD1 (6 bases). V lost 3 bases to trimming and J lost 1 base, with 9 bases between them. Germline loops: CDR1 LNHDA, CDR2 SQIVND (reference sequence). CDR3 length equals 14 residues. CDR3 DNA sequence: TGTGCCAGTAGTATCATCAGGGGGAACACTGAAGCTTTCTTT. The encoded protein is CASSIIRGNTEAFF.

J is TRBJ2-5 and V is TRBV7-3, with D unclear. Germline assignment: CDR1 SGHTA and CDR2 FQGTGA. This CDR3 has 15 residues. Trimming shortened V by 1 base and J by 2 bases, and 11 bases separated the two germline ends. For the CDR3, the DNA is TGTGCCAGCAGCTTAATCGCCGTAATTCAAGAGACCCAGTACTTC. It yields the protein CASSLIAVIQETQYF.

This clonotype has a single count. This rearrangement joins TRBV10-3 to TRBJ1-2; no clear D. V was pared by 3 bases and J by 5 bases, with 7 bases between. The CDR3 loop spans 12 amino acids. Germline V gene sequence: CDR1 ENHRY, CDR2 SYGVKD. CDR3 in amino acids: CAISEGIYGYTF. For the CDR3, the DNA is TGTGCCATCAGTGAAGGGATATATGGCTACACCTTC.

The table lists this clonotype with a few counts. This chain uses TRBV6-6 with TRBJ1-6; possible D gene TRBD1, 6 bases. Germline assignment: CDR1 MNHNY and CDR2 SVGAGI (reference sequence). This CDR3 has 15 amino acids. Trimming shortened V by 2 bases and J by 7 bases, and 12 bases separated the two germline ends. The DNA for the CDR3 is TGTGCCAGCAGTTACGTCGGGGGCGGAAATTCACCCCTCCACTTT. Protein product: CASSYVGGGNSPLHF.

This clonotype has at least ten counts. The genes are TRBV10-3 and TRBJ1-1; D possibly corresponds to TRBD1 (6 bases). This CDR3 is 15 amino acids long. V lost 7 bases to trimming and J lost 1 base, with 16 bases between them. Germline CDR1 and CDR2: ENHRY and SYGVKD. CDR3 DNA: TGTGCCATCAAGGGGGGAGAGGCTAAGAACACTGAAGCTTTCTTT. Amino acids: CAIKGGEAKNTEAFF.

The sample holds a few counts of this clonotype. The chain combines TRBV7-9 with TRBJ2-5; 8 nucleotides align to TRBD1. This CDR3 is 17 amino acids long. Germline V lookup: CDR1 SEHNR, CDR2 FQNEAQ (reference sequence). The trim removed 5 bases at V and 4 bases at J, leaving 15 bases unmatched. The CDR3 DNA is TGTGCCAGCAGCACGGAATCGGACAGGGCAGGGCGAGAGACCCAGTACTTC. This translates into CASSTESDRAGRETQYF.

The J gene is TRBJ2-2, the V gene TRBV9; the D is unclear. CDR1 SGDLS and CDR2 YYNGEE come from the germline V gene. The CDR3 consists of 17 residues. Between the trimmed V and J ends, which lost 1 base and 2 bases, there was a span of 15 bases. The CDR3 bases are TGTGCCAGCAGCGTAAATCCACCAGATTATAACACCGGGGAGCTGTTTTTT. Residues: CASSVNPPDYNTGELFF.

In its sample, this clonotype was seen a few times. A junction boundary mismatches the germline segment, possibly from a read error. The V call is TRBV10-3, the J call TRBJ1-1; TRBD1 agrees at 9 bases. The CDR3 has 16 residues. Germline V CDR1 and CDR2: ENHRY, SYGVKD. In DNA, the CDR3 is TGTGCCAGCAGTCCGGGACAGGGACAGTTGAGCACTGAAGCTTTCTTT. It encodes CASSPGQGQLSTEAFF.

The rearrangement joins TRBV7-9 to TRBJ2-6, with D perhaps matching TRBD1 (8 bases). V was pared by 4 bases and J by 0 bases, with 19 bases between. From germline, CDR1 is SEHNR and CDR2 FQNEAQ (reference sequence). The CDR3 length is 19 residues. CDR3 sequence (DNA): TGTGCCAGCAGCTCGACAGGGGAGGGGGATGGCTCTGGGGCCAACGTCCTGACTTTC. This codes for CASSSTGEGDGSGANVLTF.

This clonotype was seen many times. The rearrangement uses TRBV3-1 and TRBJ1-1; perhaps TRBD1 as D (6 bases). V lost 7 bases to trimming and J lost 5 bases, with 20 bases between them. The CDR3 extends over 15 amino acids. Per the germline V gene, CDR1 is LGHDT and CDR2 is YNNKEL (reference sequence). The CDR3 region is CASTVRGRGDTEAFF. The CDR3 DNA reads TGTGCCAGCACCGTCAGGGGACGTGGGGATACTGAAGCTTTCTTT.

This clonotype came up many times. The chain combines TRBV24-1 with TRBJ1-1; D is undetermined. The CDR3 is 14 residues long. Germline V gene data show CDR1 as KGHDR and CDR2 as SFDVKD. V dropped 8 bases and J dropped 1 base, with 13 bases sitting between them. The CDR3 nucleotides are TGTGCCACCATGTCTTCGCGTGGGAACACTGAAGCTTTCTTT. It is translated as CATMSSRGNTEAFF.

At least ten counts were recorded for this clonotype. This chain joins TRBV6-1 and TRBJ1-2; tentative D call: TRBD1 (5 bases). Germline CDR1 reads MNHNS; CDR2 reads SASEGT. The V end was cut by 4 bases, the J end by 6 bases, with 12 bases between. This CDR3 has 13 residues. The CDR3 DNA is TGTGCCAGCAGTGCTCAGGGATATGATGGCTACACCTTC. Translation gives CASSAQGYDGYTF.

A few counts support this clonotype. A much larger clone sits a single nucleotide away, making a read error possible. The chain has TRBV2 and TRBJ1-5; a possible D gene is TRBD1 (5 bases). The CDR3 consists of 13 residues. V was trimmed by 8 bases and J by 4 bases, leaving 12 bases between them. Germline CDR1 is SNHLY and CDR2 is FYNNEI. The CDR3 nucleotides read TGTGCCAGCCGGGACGGGGAGAATCAGCCCCAGCATTTT. Its protein is CASRDGENQPQHF.